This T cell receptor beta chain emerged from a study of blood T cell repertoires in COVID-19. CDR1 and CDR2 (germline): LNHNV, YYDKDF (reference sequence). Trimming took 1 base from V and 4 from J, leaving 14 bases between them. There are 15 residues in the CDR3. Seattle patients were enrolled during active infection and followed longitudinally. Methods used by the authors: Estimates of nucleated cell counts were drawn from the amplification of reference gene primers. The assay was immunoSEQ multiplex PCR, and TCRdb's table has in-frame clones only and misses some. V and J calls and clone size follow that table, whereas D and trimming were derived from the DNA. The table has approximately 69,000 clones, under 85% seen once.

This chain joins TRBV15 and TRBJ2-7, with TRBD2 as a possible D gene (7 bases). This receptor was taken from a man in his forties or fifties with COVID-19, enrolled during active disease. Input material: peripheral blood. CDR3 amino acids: CATSRGAGAWYEQYF. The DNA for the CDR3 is TGTGCCACCAGCAGAGGGGCGGGGGCCTGGTACGAGCAGTACTTC.